This T cell receptor beta chain appears in the sequencing data of a study of shared clonotypes between healthy human individuals. Study-wide background: Each donor contributed plates that comprised three CD4 naive, three CD4 memory, two CD8 naive and one CD8 memory.

The assay ran at deep level. Assay used: immunoSEQ multiplex PCR; TCRdb lists only in-frame clones, some missing. The sample contains about 580,000 clones, more than 95% of which appear only once. Turning to this clone: The antigen is undetermined.

General study findings and limits: Naive CD4 clonotypes were shared across a few donors at around 5.4%. The study generally estimated greater richness for naive than memory subsets.

CDR1 and CDR2 (germline): MGHRA, YSYEKL. This CDR3 has 14 residues. Trimming pared 1 base from V and 5 bases from J, leaving 9 bases between. Naive CD8 cells lacked CD45RO, underwent positive selection for CCR7 and left out terminally differentiated effector memory CD45RA+ cells. The sequence derives from a man aged 30 to 39 in good health. Source material: naive CD8+ T cells sorted from blood. The chain employs TRBV4-1 and TRBJ2-1, with D hard to call. CDR3 DNA sequence: TGCGCCAGCAGCCAAGCGGGTATAAACAATGAGCAGTTCTTC. Translation gives CASSQAGINNEQFF.